This paragraph covers one T cell receptor beta chain sequence. Its target is not known. This record belongs to a study of post-analysis software for immune sequencing data. Overall study context: As for disease course, relapsing-remitting, secondary progressive and progressive-relapsing multiple sclerosis were all included. Study-wide results and limits: When patients were compared with controls, four to six TRBV segments were more frequent, TRBV5-6, TRBV5-1 and TRBV20-1 among them.

The CDR3 is made up of 16 amino acids. Trimming at V came to 7 bases and at J to 4 bases, leaving 10 bases not matched to a gene. Germline lookup yields CDR1 MNHEY and CDR2 SVGAGI. Included in the TCR beta cDNA libraries were unique molecular identifiers. TCRdb analysed the PCR reads with MiXCR anew, one entry per CDR3 protein. The data show about 430,000 distinct CDR3 sequences, with 39% seen just once and 7.5% to 8.5% held by the top ten. The sample comprised blood. The V call is TRBV6-5, the J call TRBJ2-2; 9 positions match TRBD1. This receptor was identified in a girl aged 2-10 years with multiple sclerosis. CDR3 region: CASKAPGTGITGELFF. CDR3 coding DNA: TGTGCCAGCAAAGCACCCGGGACAGGGATCACCGGGGAGCTGTTTTTT.